These T cell receptor beta chains were read from a single sample in a study of Graves' ophthalmopathy and Graves' hyperthyroidism. TCRdb ran MiXCR on the multiplex PCR reads and lists one entry per CDR3 protein. The table has hundreds of thousands of distinct CDR3 sequences, under 25% seen once. The sample was peripheral blood. These receptor sequences come from a young woman with stable Graves' hyperthyroidism. The CDR3 runs from the conserved cysteine through the conserved F or W. The order of the fields is V gene, D gene, clone size, J gene, CDR3 protein, CDR3 DNA. The D gene is left open where the match is weak. Part of the rows lack a size; the others show once, few, many or a class for expanded clones.

>TRBV12-3/TRBV12-4|.|few|TRBJ1-6
CASSPSPGLLGSPLHF
TGTGCCAGCAGCCCCTCCCCAGGTCTTTTGGGTTCGCCCCTCCACTTT
>TRBV7-3|.|many|TRBJ1-1
CASSPRVDNERNTEAFF
TGTGCCAGCAGCCCAAGGGTGGACAATGAACGGAACACTGAAGCTTTCTTT
>TRBV6-5|.|few|TRBJ1-1
CASSYSLPHNTEAFF
TGTGCCAGCAGTTACTCTCTACCCCATAACACTGAAGCTTTCTTT
>TRBV19|TRBD2|many|TRBJ2-7
CASSRQLGLHYEQYF
TGTGCCAGTAGTAGACAACTGGGACTACACTACGAGCAGTACTTC
>TRBV12-3/TRBV12-4|.|many|TRBJ1-5
CASSLMDIQPQHF
TGTGCCAGCAGTCTTATGGACATTCAGCCCCAGCATTTT
>TRBV28|TRBD2|.|TRBJ2-7
CASAAGGLAGWDVLDEQYF
TGTGCCAGCGCCGCAGGAGGACTAGCGGGATGGGATGTCTTGGACGAGCAGTACTTC
>TRBV6-1|.|many|TRBJ2-5
CASRMTWDSGKQETQYF
TGTGCCAGCAGGATGACCTGGGATAGCGGAAAACAAGAGACCCAGTACTTC
>TRBV5-1|TRBD1|few|TRBJ2-2
CAGSVGTGNTGELFF
TGCGCCGGCAGCGTGGGGACAGGGAACACCGGGGAGCTGTTTTTT
>TRBV2|TRBD2|many|TRBJ2-7
CAGSDGRLDEQYF
TGTGCCGGCAGTGACGGGAGGTTGGACGAGCAGTACTTC
>TRBV28|TRBD2|many|TRBJ2-7
CASSLAGEYREQYF
TGTGCCAGCAGTTTAGCGGGAGAGTACCGGGAGCAGTACTTC
>TRBV20-1|TRBD1|many|TRBJ1-6
CSANGQGQVPPLHF
TGCAGTGCTAACGGACAGGGCCAGGTACCACCCCTCCACTTT
>TRBV2|.|.|TRBJ2-5
CASSEKVWGRKFF
TGTGCCAGCAGTGAAAAGGTTTGGGGCCGAAAGTTCTTC
>TRBV15|TRBD1|many|TRBJ2-7
CATSTPFDRDYEQYF
TGTGCCACCAGTACCCCCTTTGACAGGGACTACGAGCAGTACTTC
>TRBV12-3/TRBV12-4|TRBD1|many|TRBJ1-5
CASSLTGTGGLNQPQHF
TGTGCCAGCAGCTTGACCGGGACAGGGGGCCTCAATCAGCCCCAGCATTTT
>TRBV6-2/TRBV6-3|.|many|TRBJ1-1
CASSYSNLGDLNTEAFF
TGTGCCAGCAGTTACTCGAATCTTGGTGACTTGAACACTGAAGCTTTCTTT
>TRBV2|TRBD1|many|TRBJ2-5
CASGTGQETQYF
TGTGCCAGTGGGACAGGTCAAGAGACCCAGTACTTC
>TRBV19|TRBD1|few|TRBJ1-1
CASQTGASNTEAFF
TGTGCCAGTCAAACAGGGGCCTCGAACACTGAAGCTTTCTTT
>TRBV20-1|.|many|TRBJ2-4
CSAPYPGYAKNIQYF
TGCAGTGCTCCGTATCCGGGGTATGCCAAAAACATTCAGTACTTC
>TRBV28|.|many|TRBJ1-5
CASSLAGYNQPQHF
TGTGCCAGCAGTTTAGCAGGGTACAATCAGCCCCAGCATTTT
>TRBV30|.|many|TRBJ2-7
CAWTLTGTGGEQYF
TGTGCCTGGACCCTGACAGGAACGGGGGGCGAGCAGTACTTC
>TRBV27|.|.|TRBJ2-5
CASSPLGWETQYF
TGTGCCAGCAGTCCTTTGGGATGGGAGACCCAGTACTTC
>TRBV28|TRBD1|many|TRBJ2-7
CASSLVGQGLYEQYF
TGTGCCAGCAGTTTAGTGGGACAGGGGCTCTACGAGCAGTACTTC
>TRBV4-3|TRBD1|.|TRBJ2-7
CASSQETGTVSYEQYF
TGCGCCAGCAGCCAGGAGACCGGGACAGTATCCTACGAGCAGTACTTC
>TRBV15|TRBD1|many|TRBJ1-1
CATNKTGWVTEAFF
TGTGCCACCAACAAGACAGGGTGGGTCACTGAAGCTTTCTTT
>TRBV20-1|TRBD2|many|TRBJ2-5
CSARVSGRRETQYF
TGCAGTGCTAGAGTTAGCGGGAGAAGAGAGACCCAGTACTTC
>TRBV11-2|.|few|TRBJ2-7
CASSRADLSSYEQYF
TGTGCCAGCAGCCGCGCGGACCTGAGCTCCTACGAGCAGTACTTC
>TRBV5-1|.|many|TRBJ2-5
CASSSSYGSTKETQYF
TGCGCCAGCAGCTCCTCCTACGGCTCGACCAAAGAGACCCAGTACTTC
>TRBV12-3/TRBV12-4|TRBD1|.|TRBJ1-1
CASSPQGAGKAFF
TGTGCCAGCAGTCCTCAGGGGGCAGGGAAAGCTTTCTTT
>TRBV28|.|.|TRBJ2-7
CASSRGRDSSYEQYF
TGTGCCAGCAGCCGAGGGCGGGACAGCTCCTACGAGCAGTACTTC
>TRBV20-1|.|many|TRBJ1-1
CSEKGLPNTEAFF
TGCAGTGAAAAGGGGCTCCCGAACACTGAAGCTTTCTTT
>TRBV20-1|.|once|TRBJ2-7
CSARDSRFSGEQYF
TGCAGTGCTAGAGATTCACGGTTTTCGGGGGAGCAGTACTTC
>TRBV12-3/TRBV12-4|.|many|TRBJ1-2
CASSLGAGLYSENGYTF
TGTGCCAGCAGTTTAGGGGCGGGTCTATACTCGGAAAATGGCTACACCTTC
>TRBV6-2/TRBV6-3|.|many|TRBJ2-5
CASSYDAGIQETQYF
TGTGCCAGCAGTTACGACGCCGGGATTCAAGAGACCCAGTACTTC
>TRBV6-2/TRBV6-3|TRBD1|many|TRBJ2-5
CASNTNPGQAKETQYF
TGTGCCAGCAATACAAACCCCGGACAGGCAAAAGAGACCCAGTACTTC
>TRBV18|TRBD2|.|TRBJ2-2
CASSRTSGGNTGELFF
TGTGCCAGCTCGCGGACTAGCGGGGGAAACACCGGGGAGCTGTTTTTT
>TRBV6-1|TRBD1|once|TRBJ2-7
CASSVRTGGYEQYF
TGTGCCAGCAGTGTTCGGACAGGGGGCTACGAGCAGTACTTC
>TRBV27|TRBD1|.|TRBJ2-7
CASSPGIGGYDQYF
TGTGCCAGCAGCCCCGGGATAGGGGGCTACGATCAGTACTTC